This T cell receptor beta chain originates from a study of vaccination effects on CD4 cells after COVID-19. Whole-study results and caveats: Few convalescent patients were studied, and early post-infection samples were lacking. Healthy vaccinees' vaccine-induced clones included only 1 of 255 that recognized common cold coronaviruses.

TCRdb's copy holds only in-frame clones and misses some; the assay was immunoSEQ multiplex PCR. This sample has 20,000 to 25,000 clones, with 65% to 85% found just once. Comment on this clone: Its antigen remains unknown.

Sequencing in the ViraFEST assay came after antigen-specific CD4+ T cells had been expanded with viral peptide pools, which were used to stimulate PBMC. Isolation of CD4+ T cells took place after less than twelve days of culture. Testing of the vaccine recipients showed negative nucleocapsid antibodies and no prior SARS-CoV-2 infection. Roughly 1.9 million PBMC per well received about 9.8 IU/ml IL-2 and approximately 9.2 ug/ml peptides in culture. Half-medium exchanges with IL-2 medium took place on days 3 and 7. CDR3 length: 14 amino acids. Trimming took 6 bases from V and 6 from J; bases not matched to a gene: 9. Germline-derived CDR1 and CDR2 are ENHRY and SYGVKD.

This TCR was sampled from a human donor who received a COVID-19 vaccine. The chain uses TRBV10-3 and TRBJ1-1, with 8 bases identical to TRBD1. The specimen was CD4+ T cells from PBMCs cultured with HCoV-NL63 spike peptides, collected before COVID-19 vaccination. In DNA, the CDR3 is TGTGCCATCAGGCGACAGGGGCCCCACGCTGAAGCTTTCTTT. It translates to CAIRRQGPHAEAFF.